This T cell receptor (beta chain) originates from a study of blood T cell repertoires in COVID-19. Across the whole study: From T cells, B-cell-depleted T cells, or PBMCs came the material, which was cDNA or gDNA.

Data came from immunoSEQ multiplex PCR; TCRdb stores just in-frame clones and leaves some out. The sample holds some 400,000 clones, approximately 89% seen once. Before being deemed recovered, Cohort 3 donors had two negative PCRs, clearance, or symptom resolution. This clone occurred once. The sequenced sample was PBMCs or T cells enriched from blood (not recorded which). The receptor was isolated from a woman aged 25 to 39 who had recovered from COVID-19.

As DNA, the CDR3 is TGTGCCAGCAGCTTAGAAACTAGTCAAGAGACCCAGTACTTC. This gives the protein CASSLETSQETQYF. The chain links TRBV7-2 to TRBJ2-5; a possible D gene is TRBD2 (5 bases). The CDR3 has 14 amino acids. Trimming shortened V by 1 base and J by 2 bases, and 8 bases separated the two germline ends. The germline V gene encodes CDR1 SGHTA and CDR2 FQGNSA. Based on the CDR3 plus reference TRBV7-2 and TRBJ2-5, the full variable domain is GAGVSQSPSNKVTEKGKDVELRCDPISGHTALYWYRQSLGQGLEFLIYFQGNSAPDKSGLPSDRFSAERTGGSVSTLTIQRTQQEDSAVYLCASSLETSQETQYFGPGTRLLVL.